What follows are 20 T cell receptor beta chains derived from one specimen sequenced in a study of shared clonotypes between healthy human individuals. Sequencing used immunoSEQ multiplex PCR; TCRdb keeps in-frame clones, though not all of them. The profile shows more than 550,000 clones, about two thirds of them singletons. The sequencing input was memory CD4+ T cells sorted from blood. Subset described: CD45RA-negative fraction. The receptors were sampled from a young woman in good health.

This clone was found a few times. This sequence joins TRBV5-1 and TRBJ2-1, with 8 nucleotides matching TRBD1. The CDR3 has 16 amino acids. Per the germline V gene, CDR1 is SGHRS and CDR2 is YFSETQ. After removal of 0 bases from V and 6 bases from J, the junction contained 8 bases not matched to a gene. The CDR3 DNA sequence: TGCGCCAGCAGCTTGGCGGGGACAGGCCGTCTCAATGAGCAGTTCTTC. It encodes CASSLAGTGRLNEQFF.

The genes are TRBV6-5 and TRBJ1-4, with D hard to call. In germline, CDR1 is MNHEY, CDR2 SVGAGI. CDR3 size: 14 residues. Trimming stripped 6 bases from V and 7 bases from J, with 15 bases between. The CDR3 is CASSTGRAPEKLFF. CDR3 nucleotides: TGTGCCAGCAGCACCGGACGCGCCCCTGAAAAACTGTTTTTT.

The CDR3 loop is CSVETSGYYNEQFF. The CDR3 nucleotides read TGCAGCGTTGAGACTAGCGGGTACTACAATGAGCAGTTCTTC. The chain uses TRBV29-1 and TRBJ2-1; 10 positions match TRBD2. V was clipped by 3 bases and J by 3 bases; unmatched bases: 2. The CDR3 runs 14 residues. Germline V gene data show CDR1 as SQVTM and CDR2 as ANQGSEA.

CDR3 sequence reads: CASSLFAGGKDEQFF. The CDR3 coding sequence is TGCGCCAGCAGCTTGTTTGCGGGAGGCAAAGATGAGCAGTTCTTC. The gene calls are TRBV5-1 and TRBJ2-1; 8 bases are shared with TRBD2. The J segment lost 8 bases and the V segment lost 1 base, leaving 8 bases of the junction unmatched. Per the germline V gene, CDR1 is SGHRS and CDR2 is YFSETQ. The CDR3 has 15 amino acids. Full variable domain (missing parts from reference TRBV5-1 and TRBJ2-1): KAGVTQTPRYLIKTRGQQVTLSCSPISGHRSVSWYQQTPGQGLQFLFEYFSETQRNKGNFPGRFSGRQFSNSRSEMNVSTLELGDSALYLCASSLFAGGKDEQFFGPGTRLTVL.

This clone showed up many times. The rearrangement uses TRBV2 and TRBJ2-5, with a tentative D call TRBD2 (6 bases). Trimming removed 7 bases from V and 3 bases from J, with 15 bases in between. CDR1 is SNHLY and CDR2 is FYNNEI in the germline V gene. CDR3 length: 14 residues. CDR3 in amino acids: CASKESSGEETQYF. The DNA for the CDR3 is TGTGCCAGCAAGGAGTCGTCGGGAGAAGAGACCCAGTACTTC.

The chain employs TRBV29-1 and TRBJ2-1; 7 nucleotides agree with TRBD2. The CDR3 length is 14 residues. After removal of 0 bases from V and 13 bases from J, the junction contained 12 bases not matched to a gene. Germline V CDR1 and CDR2: SQVTM, ANQGSEA. The CDR3 bases are TGCAGCGTTGAAGATCCGGGGGGTACCCCAACCCAGTTCTTC. Its protein is CSVEDPGGTPTQFF.

The gene calls are TRBV7-8 and TRBJ2-7; no definite D call. The CDR3 totals 16 residues. V lost 1 base to trimming and J lost 2 bases, with 15 bases between them. Looked up from germline, CDR1 is SGHVS and CDR2 is FQNEAQ. The chain's CDR3 is CASSLVGTSQPYEQYF. DNA for the CDR3: TGTGCCAGCAGCTTAGTTGGCACCAGCCAACCCTACGAGCAGTACTTC.

The chain joins TRBV6-5 to TRBJ2-3; D is perhaps TRBD2 (6 bases). V lost 9 bases and J lost 2, with 15 bases in between. The CDR3 covers 14 residues. The germline CDR1 and CDR2 sequences are MNHEY and SVGAGI. CDR3 bases: TGTGCCAGTTCGAAGCGGGTTTCCACAGATACGCAGTATTTT. Amino acid sequence: CASSKRVSTDTQYF.

This chain connects TRBV30 to TRBJ2-5, with D possibly being TRBD1 (6 bases). The J call may not be correct, given that the DNA end is closer to TRBJ2-7. Germline assignment: CDR1 GTSNPN and CDR2 SVGIG (reference sequence). This CDR3 is built from 12 residues. The CDR3 DNA sequence: TGTGCCGGGTGGGACATGTCCTACGAGCAGTACTTC. It yields the protein CAGWDMSYEQYF.

This clone was observed once. In nucleotides, the CDR3 is TGTGCCAGCAGGCGACAGGGGGGCAACTATGGCTACACCTTC. Its protein is CASRRQGGNYGYTF. The chain uses TRBV28 and TRBJ1-2, with 9 positions matching TRBD1. This CDR3 contains 14 residues. Germline CDR1 is MDHEN and CDR2 is SYDVKM. After removal of 6 bases from V and 2 bases from J, the junction contained 4 bases not matched to a gene.

This chain connects TRBV28 to TRBJ1-2, with 7 bases aligning to TRBD1. This CDR3 is 14 amino acids long. Germline V gene data show CDR1 as MDHEN and CDR2 as SYDVKM. J lost 1 base, V lost 7 bases, and 6 bases had no gene match. This chain's CDR3 is CASIPGQINYGYTF. Written as DNA, the CDR3 is TGTGCCAGCATCCCGGGACAGATTAACTATGGCTACACCTTC.

V gene TRBV27 combines with J gene TRBJ1-1; D possibly corresponds to TRBD1 (6 bases). Germline CDR1 and CDR2: MNHEY and SMNVEV (reference sequence). This CDR3 is built from 15 residues. The V gene lost 2 bases and the J gene lost 0 bases, with 10 bases spanning the gap. CDR3 DNA: TGTGCCAGCAGTTTAAAAAGGGGGGTGAACACTGAAGCTTTCTTT. It encodes CASSLKRGVNTEAFF.

This clone was counted many times. This sample also contains other DNA sequences that code for the same CDR3. The chain is built from TRBV7-9 and TRBJ2-7, with 13 nucleotides matching TRBD2. Germline lookup yields CDR1 SEHNR and CDR2 FQNEAQ (reference sequence). Trimming cost V 1 base and J 4 bases; bases outside gene matches: 4. This CDR3 has 16 amino acids. The CDR3 spells CASSLGTSGSSYEQYF. The CDR3 DNA reads as TGTGCCAGCAGCTTAGGGACTAGCGGGAGCTCTTACGAGCAGTACTTC.

The chain couples TRBV19 to TRBJ2-6; D is uncertain. V was shortened by 4 bases and J by 2 bases, with 6 bases between the two germline ends. This CDR3 has 14 residues. The germline gives CDR1 LNHDA, CDR2 SQIVND (reference sequence). Here the CDR3 reads CASSKRAGANVLTF. CDR3 DNA: TGTGCCAGTAGTAAAAGGGCTGGGGCCAACGTCCTGACTTTC. The full variable domain, completed using reference TRBV19 and TRBJ2-6, is DGGITQSPKYLFRKEGQNVTLSCEQNLNHDAMYWYRQDPGQGLRLIYYSQIVNDFQKGDIAEGYSVSREKKESFPLTVTSAQKNPTAFYLCASSKRAGANVLTFGAGSRLTVL.

Concerning this clone: This sample includes further DNA sequences coding for the same CDR3. The chain is built from TRBV27 and TRBJ2-5; TRBD1 matches 9 bases. V was pared by 6 bases and J by 5 bases, with 4 bases of the junction left unmatched. Per the germline V gene, CDR1 is MNHEY and CDR2 is SMNVEV (reference sequence). This CDR3 region has 13 residues. CDR3 loop: CASRLTGGETQYF. CDR3 DNA sequence: TGTGCCAGCAGACTAACAGGGGGCGAGACCCAGTACTTC.

V and J are TRBV6-6 and TRBJ1-5; the D is unclear. V lost 7 bases, J lost 2 bases, and 12 bases lay in between. The CDR3 runs to 14 residues. Germline CDR1 reads MNHNY; CDR2 reads SVGAGI (reference sequence). CDR3 coding DNA: TGTGCCAGCACCCTGTCACGCGGCAATCAGCCCCAGCATTTT. It codes for CASTLSRGNQPQHF.

The V gene is TRBV29-1, the J gene TRBJ1-2; D unclear. CDR1 and CDR2 (germline): SQVTM, ANQGSEA. CDR3 length equals 10 residues. Trimming cost V 4 bases and J 8 bases, with 8 bases left between them. In nucleotides, the CDR3 is TGCAGCGTTGGGGGTGGAGGCTACACCTTC. Translating it yields CSVGGGGYTF.

The chain uses TRBV5-1 and TRBJ2-5; no definite D call. Per germline, CDR1 SGHRS and CDR2 YFSETQ. The CDR3 has 13 residues. Trimming stripped 2 bases from V and 0 bases from J, with 5 bases between. CDR3 residues: CASSFEYQETQYF. Written as DNA, the CDR3 is TGCGCCAGCAGCTTCGAGTACCAAGAGACCCAGTACTTC.

The chain joins TRBV27 to TRBJ2-1; 11 nucleotides line up with TRBD2. Trimming at V came to 9 bases and at J to 8 bases, leaving 15 bases not matched to a gene. The CDR3 runs 16 residues. Per germline, CDR1 MNHEY and CDR2 SMNVEV (reference sequence). The CDR3 spells CASSKVPSGRIHEQFF. Written as DNA, the CDR3 is TGTGCCAGTTCGAAAGTCCCTAGCGGGAGGATCCATGAGCAGTTCTTC.

CDR3 in DNA: TGTGCCAGCAGCCCATCCCTAGCGGGAAGATACTACGAGCAGTACTTC. The encoded protein is CASSPSLAGRYYEQYF. The chain has TRBV7-8 and TRBJ2-5, with 9 nucleotides matching TRBD2. TRBJ2-7 explains the end of the DNA better; the J call may be wrong. The CDR3 totals 16 residues. Germline V lookup: CDR1 SGHVS, CDR2 FQNEAQ.